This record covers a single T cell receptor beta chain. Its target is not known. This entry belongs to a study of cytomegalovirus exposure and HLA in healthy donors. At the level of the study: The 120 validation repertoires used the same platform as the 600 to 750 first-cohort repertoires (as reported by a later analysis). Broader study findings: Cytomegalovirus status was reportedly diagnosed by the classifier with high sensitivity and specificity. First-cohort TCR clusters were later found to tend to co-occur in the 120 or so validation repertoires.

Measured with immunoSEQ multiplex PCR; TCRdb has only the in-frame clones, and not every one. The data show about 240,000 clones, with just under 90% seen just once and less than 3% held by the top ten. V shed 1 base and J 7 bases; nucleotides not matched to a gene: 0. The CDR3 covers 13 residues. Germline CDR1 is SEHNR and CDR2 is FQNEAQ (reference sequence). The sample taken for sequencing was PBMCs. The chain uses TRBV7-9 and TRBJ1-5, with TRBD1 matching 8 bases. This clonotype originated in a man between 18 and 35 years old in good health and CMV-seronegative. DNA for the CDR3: TGTGCCAGCAGCTTAGACAGGGGGCAGCCCCAGCATTTT. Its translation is CASSLDRGQPQHF.